Listed below are T cell receptor beta chains from one sample, sequenced in a study of T cell repertoires in cytomegalovirus infection. TCRdb independently ran MiXCR on the reads; one entry per CDR3 protein. The sample contains 300,000 to 400,000 distinct CDR3 sequences, 25% to 30% of which appear only once. No antigen is known for these receptors. The sample here was cultured PBMCs, taken from culture after CMV antigen stimulation. Receptors originate from a human donor in good health (CMV status not recorded). Some clones in this sample may be carry-over from other donors' samples. The CDR3 runs from the conserved cysteine through the conserved F or W. The order of the fields is D gene, clone size, J gene, V gene, CDR3 length, CDR3 protein, CDR3 DNA. The D gene is left open where the match is weak. Expanded clones are given a class, and other clones once, few, many or no size at all.

TRBD2 . TRBJ2-2 TRBV20-1 15 CSAIKSGRETGELFF TGCAGTGCTATCAAAAGCGGGAGGGAAACCGGGGAGCTGTTTTTT
TRBD1 . TRBJ2-3 TRBV11-2 14 CASSSTGATDTQYF TGTGCCAGCAGCTCAACAGGGGCAACAGATACGCAGTATTTT
. . TRBJ2-1 TRBV4-2 16 CASSQEGELTYNEQFF TGTGCCAGCAGCCAAGAGGGGGAGCTAACCTACAATGAGCAGTTCTTC
. . TRBJ2-6 TRBV19 13 CAVWGSGANVLTF TGTGCCGTCTGGGGCTCTGGGGCCAACGTCCTGACTTTC
TRBD1 . TRBJ1-5 TRBV27 24 CASSLLPPTRWTGRLGYSNQPQHF TGTGCCAGCAGTTTACTTCCACCCACCCGGTGGACAGGGCGTTTAGGCTATAGCAATCAGCCCCAGCATTTT
TRBD1 . TRBJ2-1 TRBV12-3/TRBV12-4 16 CASSLGQGQAYNEQFF TGTGCCAGCAGTTTGGGACAGGGTCAGGCCTACAATGAGCAGTTCTTC
TRBD2 few TRBJ2-5 TRBV27 20 CASSPIDWASGGDPQETQYF TGTGCCAGCAGTCCGATAGACTGGGCTAGCGGGGGGGATCCTCAAGAGACCCAGTACTTC
. few TRBJ1-1 TRBV6-6 19 CASSYSNRLGSAQNTEAFF TGTGCCAGCAGTTACTCGAACAGGTTGGGGTCAGCGCAAAACACTGAAGCTTTCTTT
. . TRBJ1-6 TRBV2 15 CASSVEEGRNSPLHF TGTGCCAGCAGTGTGGAGGAAGGGCGAAATTCACCCCTCCACTTT
TRBD1 few TRBJ1-2 TRBV4-2 18 CASSQGSGQGDYLGGYTF TGTGCCAGCAGCCAAGGTTCGGGACAGGGGGATTATTTAGGCGGCTACACCTTC
TRBD1 few TRBJ1-4 TRBV10-2 14 CASRETGVHEKLFF TGCGCCAGCAGGGAGACAGGGGTGCATGAAAAACTGTTTTTT
. . TRBJ2-7 TRBV29-1 12 CSAVDGRSEQYF TGCAGCGCGGTAGATGGGAGGAGCGAGCAGTACTTC
TRBD1 many TRBJ1-6 TRBV7-2 14 CASRSDRDNSPLHF TGTGCCAGCAGATCGGACAGGGATAATTCACCCCTCCACTTT
. . TRBJ1-1 TRBV6-5 15 CASSYSRGVNTEAFF TGTGCCAGCAGTTACTCGAGGGGGGTGAACACTGAAGCTTTCTTT
TRBD1 few TRBJ1-2 TRBV6-5 15 CASSYSRDSNYGYTF TGTGCCAGCAGTTACTCCCGGGACAGTAACTATGGCTACACCTTC
. . TRBJ1-5 TRBV20-1 14 CSAEESNSNQPQHF TGCAGTGCGGAGGAGAGTAATAGCAATCAGCCCCAGCATTTT
. . TRBJ2-7 TRBV12-3/TRBV12-4 15 CASSSPALLSYEQYF TGTGCCAGCAGTTCTCCGGCACTCCTCTCCTACGAGCAGTACTTC
TRBD1 many TRBJ1-3 TRBV7-8 16 CASSLEGTGTGNTIYF TGTGCCAGCAGCTTAGAGGGGACAGGGACTGGAAACACCATATATTTT
. . TRBJ1-1 TRBV19 13 CASSMIGVTRYFF TGTGCCAGTAGTATGATAGGCGTCACACGGTATTTCTTT
TRBD1 few TRBJ1-1 TRBV28 15 CASSLSGQGDTEAFF TGTGCCAGCAGTTTATCCGGACAGGGAGACACTGAAGCTTTCTTT